Presented here are 4 T cell receptor beta chains from one specimen sequenced in a study of shared clonotypes between healthy human individuals. Here immunoSEQ multiplex PCR was the method, and the copy in TCRdb shows in-frame clones only, minus some. The table includes 2 million or so clones, roughly 94% detected once. Sequenced input: naive CD4+ T cells sorted from blood. Noted subset: CD45RA+ positively selected. Receptors originate from a man younger than 35 in good health.

The chain uses TRBV5-6 and TRBJ1-1; perhaps TRBD1 as D (5 bases). The CDR3 runs to 13 residues. The germline gives CDR1 SGHDT, CDR2 YYEEEE. V was pared by 0 bases and J by 3 bases, with 6 bases between. The CDR3: CASSLDRYTEAFF. DNA of the CDR3: TGTGCCAGCAGCTTGGACAGGTACACTGAAGCTTTCTTT.

The CDR3 nucleotides read TGTGCCAGCAGCTTAGGTGCAGGGAGAGTGAACACTGAAGCTTTCTTT. It translates to CASSLGAGRVNTEAFF. V gene TRBV11-2 combines with J gene TRBJ1-1, with TRBD1 as a possible D gene (5 bases). V shed 1 base and J shed 0 bases, with 12 bases lying between them. The CDR3 spans 16 residues. Germline V gene data show CDR1 as SGHAT and CDR2 as FQNNGV.

Regarding this clone: With a much larger clone just one base away, this may be a read error. The rearrangement uses TRBV29-1 and TRBJ1-1; D ambiguous. The CDR3 spans 12 residues. Between the trimmed V and J ends, which lost 8 bases and 0 bases, there was a span of 10 bases. From germline, CDR1 is SQVTM and CDR2 ANQGSEA. This chain's CDR3 is CSIVGMNTEAFF. In nucleotides, the CDR3 is TGCAGCATTGTGGGCATGAACACTGAAGCTTTCTTT.

This sequence joins TRBV11-2 and TRBJ2-1; D call uncertain. The CDR3 is made up of 12 amino acids. Germline V gives CDR1 SGHAT, CDR2 FQNNGV. V lost 5 bases and J 4 bases, leaving 6 bases between the germline ends. The CDR3 spells CASSKNYNEQFF. For the CDR3, the DNA is TGTGCCAGCAGCAAGAATTACAATGAGCAGTTCTTC. Complete variable domain (other parts from reference TRBV11-2 and TRBJ2-1): EAGVAQSPRYKIIEKRQSVAFWCNPISGHATLYWYQQILGQGPKLLIQFQNNGVVDDSQLPKDRFSAERLKGVDSTLKIQPAKLEDSAVYLCASSKNYNEQFFGPGTRLTVL.